The 18 T cell receptor beta chains in this list originate from one sample, sequenced in a study of early T cells in non-severe SARS-CoV-2 infection. TCRdb redid the calling of the 5' RACE reads with MiXCR, one entry per CDR3 protein. Among around 26,000 distinct CDR3 sequences listed, roughly 4.8% were seen once. The sequencing input was whole blood. The receptors shown here come from an adult who was a healthcare worker with PCR-confirmed SARS-CoV-2 infection or an uninfected control (not recorded which).

This clonotype was recorded a few times. This chain joins TRBV4-1 and TRBJ2-1; 12 bases are shared with TRBD2. The CDR3 contains 18 residues. The J segment lost 7 bases and the V segment lost 0 bases, leaving 10 bases of the junction unmatched. Germline V CDR1 and CDR2: MGHRA, YSYEKL. The chain's CDR3 is CASSQEASGGAGANEQFF. DNA of the CDR3: TGCGCCAGCAGCCAAGAGGCTAGCGGGGGGGCCGGGGCTAATGAGCAGTTCTTC.

In this sample, this clonotype turned up many times. This chain joins TRBV6-5 and TRBJ1-1, with D possibly TRBD1 on 6 matching bases. Trimming pared 2 bases from V and 1 base from J, leaving 8 bases between. Germline CDR1 reads MNHEY; CDR2 reads SVGAGI. The CDR3 loop spans 14 amino acids. CDR3 loop: CASSYEGGNTEAFF. Written as DNA, the CDR3 is TGTGCCAGCAGTTACGAAGGGGGGAACACTGAAGCTTTCTTT.

This clonotype was seen repeatedly, ten times or more. V and J are TRBV7-9 and TRBJ2-7, with 9 nucleotides matching TRBD1. The CDR3 totals 13 residues. Germline CDR1 reads SEHNR; CDR2 reads FQNEAQ (reference sequence). V was pared by 8 bases and J by 5 bases, with 7 bases of the junction left unmatched. CDR3 DNA: TGTGCCAGCGCCGGGACAGGGCCTGACGAGCAGTACTTC. Protein product: CASAGTGPDEQYF. The variable domain in full, completed from reference TRBV7-9 and TRBJ2-7, reads DTGVSQNPRHKITKRGQNVTFRCDPISEHNRLYWYRQTLGQGPEFLTYFQNEAQLEKSRLLSDRFSAERPKGSFSTLEIQRTEQGDSAMYLCASAGTGPDEQYFGPGTRLTVT.

This clonotype was observed many times. The rearrangement links TRBV2 to TRBJ2-7, with 7 nucleotides matching TRBD2. V was pared by 8 bases and J by 4 bases, with 2 bases of the junction left unmatched. Per germline, CDR1 SNHLY and CDR2 FYNNEI. The CDR3 sequence is 11 residues long. CDR3 nucleotide sequence: TGTGCCAGCGGGAGGGAGTACGAGCAGTACTTC. Amino acids: CASGREYEQYF.

In its sample, this clonotype was seen a few times. The rearrangement links TRBV20-1 to TRBJ2-5, with no clear D. The CDR3 consists of 13 residues. V gave up 3 bases and J gave up 3 bases, with 11 bases separating them. Germline V gene lookup returns CDR1 DFQATT and CDR2 SNEGSKA (reference sequence). CDR3 nucleotides: TGCAGTGCTAGGAATCTAGTTAAAGAGACCCAGTACTTC. The encoded protein is CSARNLVKETQYF.

The chain links TRBV3-1 to TRBJ2-7, with D unclear. There are 13 residues in the CDR3. The V and J ends lost 8 bases and 4 bases respectively, with 15 bases between them. Germline V gene data show CDR1 as LGHDT and CDR2 as YNNKEL (reference sequence). The CDR3 DNA sequence: TGTGCCAGCGCCCAAACTGGAGAGTACGAGCAGTACTTC. It translates to CASAQTGEYEQYF.

This clonotype was counted only a few times. The chain is built from TRBV10-3 and TRBJ2-7, with D uncertain. This CDR3 has 12 amino acids. V lost 3 bases, J lost 4 bases, and 7 bases lay in between. Germline CDR1 is ENHRY and CDR2 is SYGVKD. Written as DNA, the CDR3 is TGTGCCATCAGTGAAGCGCGTTACGAGCAGTACTTC. This sequence encodes CAISEARYEQYF.

This clonotype was observed many times. The J gene is TRBJ2-7, the V gene TRBV5-1; the D gene could be TRBD1 or TRBD2 (5 bases each). This CDR3 region has 14 residues. Per the germline V gene, CDR1 is SGHRS and CDR2 is YFSETQ. V lost 0 bases and J lost 3, with 10 bases in between. The chain's CDR3 is CASSLDRGDYEQYF. DNA of the CDR3: TGCGCCAGCAGCTTGGACCGGGGCGACTACGAGCAGTACTTC.

The rearrangement uses TRBV28 and TRBJ2-5; TRBD1 matches 7 bases. Germline lookup yields CDR1 MDHEN and CDR2 SYDVKM. CDR3 size: 15 residues. V was pared by 6 bases and J by 7 bases, with 14 bases of the junction left unmatched. CDR3 loop: CASRDRTREVTTQYF. In DNA, the CDR3 is TGTGCCAGCAGGGACAGGACCCGTGAGGTGACGACCCAGTACTTC.

This clonotype has a count of ten or more. This chain joins TRBV5-1 and TRBJ1-1; TRBD1 is a possible D gene (6 bases). CDR3 length equals 15 residues. The V gene's germline CDR1 is SGHRS and CDR2 YFSETQ. Trimming removed 0 bases at V and 2 bases at J, with 11 bases between. The CDR3 protein is CASSLGQGYNTEAFF. CDR3 bases: TGCGCCAGCAGCTTGGGCCAGGGGTATAACACTGAAGCTTTCTTT.

This clonotype was recorded at least ten times. The chain employs TRBV10-2 and TRBJ2-1, with D possibly matching TRBD2 (6 bases). The V end was cut by 2 bases, the J end by 0 bases, with 8 bases between. Germline V gene data show CDR1 as WSHSY and CDR2 as SAAADI. The CDR3 sequence is 15 residues long. The CDR3 sequence: CASSEGRDSYNEQFF. In DNA, the CDR3 is TGCGCCAGCAGTGAGGGGCGGGACTCCTACAATGAGCAGTTCTTC.

The rearrangement links TRBV30 to TRBJ2-2; TRBD1 matches 7 bases. The length of the CDR3 is 13 residues. Germline V gene sequence: CDR1 GTSNPN, CDR2 SVGIG (reference sequence). Trimming cost V 4 bases and J 1 base; bases outside gene matches: 0. In nucleotides, the CDR3 is TGTGCCTGGACAGGGGGGAACACCGGGGAGCTGTTTTTT. It specifies CAWTGGNTGELFF. Supplemented by reference TRBV30 and TRBJ2-2, the full variable domain reads SQTIHQWPATLVQPVGSPLSLECTVEGTSNPNLYWYRQAAGRGLQLLFYSVGIGQISSEVPQNLSASRPQDRQFILSSKKLLLSDSGFYLCAWTGGNTGELFFGEGSRLTVL.

V and J are TRBV20-1 and TRBJ1-1, with D unclear. CDR3 size: 12 residues. Germline CDR1 is DFQATT and CDR2 is SNEGSKA (reference sequence). Trimming cost V 3 bases and J 3 bases, with 8 bases left between them. CDR3 sequence (DNA): TGCAGTGCTAGCCCTCGGGACACTGAAGCTTTCTTT. Translation gives CSASPRDTEAFF.

This sequence joins TRBV1 and TRBJ1-2; the table gives TRBD1 as D, unverified against the DNA. TRBV1 is described as a pseudogene. There are 14 residues in the CDR3. The CDR3 loop is CTSSQGGGPRFYTF. CDR3 in DNA: TGCACCAGCAGCCAAGGAGGGGGGCCACGATTCTACACCTTC.

Many counts were recorded for this clonotype. V and J are TRBV5-6 and TRBJ2-3; D gene unclear. The CDR3 runs 13 residues. Trimming took off 6 bases at V and 4 bases at J, with 12 bases between the two ends. Germline V gene lookup returns CDR1 SGHDT and CDR2 YYEEEE. The CDR3 coding sequence is TGTGCCAGCACCCTAGGCTGGGCAGATACGCAGTATTTT. It yields the protein CASTLGWADTQYF.

This clonotype was found many times. J is TRBJ2-3 and V is TRBV24-1; tentatively, D is TRBD2 (5 bases). Germline-derived CDR1 and CDR2 are KGHDR and SFDVKD. V lost 6 bases, J lost 0 bases, and 12 bases lay in between. CDR3 length equals 15 residues. The CDR3 DNA reads TGTGCCACCAGTTCCCGGGGTGCTAGCACAGATACGCAGTATTTT. Amino acids: CATSSRGASTDTQYF.

Ten or more counts support this clonotype. The V gene is TRBV30, the J gene TRBJ1-1; 7 nucleotides match TRBD1. The germline V gene has CDR1 GTSNPN and CDR2 SVGIG (reference sequence). The CDR3 has 14 residues. With 2 bases clipped from V and 0 bases from J, the junction kept 3 bases outside the gene matches. The CDR3 region is CAWSLTGLNTEAFF. Here the CDR3 DNA reads TGTGCCTGGAGTTTGACAGGGTTGAACACTGAAGCTTTCTTT.

The chain is built from TRBV29-1 and TRBJ2-3; 8 bases match TRBD1. The CDR3 is 18 residues long. Germline V gene data show CDR1 as SQVTM and CDR2 as ANQGSEA. J gave up 4 bases and V 3 bases, and 18 bases lay outside the gene matches. CDR3 in amino acids: CSVDPGPYRTGPPDTQYF. In nucleotides, the CDR3 is TGCAGCGTTGATCCAGGGCCATATCGGACAGGGCCCCCAGATACGCAGTATTTT.